This T cell receptor beta chain was observed in a study of blood T cells in healthy people across ages. The wider study: Using template switching, researchers captured about one barcoded beta molecule for each two T cells. Study conclusions and caveats: Any changes in expanded clonotypes were possibly confounded, as donor CMV status remained unknown. Per million T cells, TCR beta diversity dropped about linearly as age rose. Naive CD4+ cells and diversity were both higher in long-lived donors than in aged donors.

This CDR3 has 17 amino acids. Germline assignment: CDR1 LGHDT and CDR2 YNNKEL (reference sequence). V shed 7 bases and J shed 1 base, with 17 bases lying between them. A second roughly 6 to 11 cycle PCR used barcoded and J-beta primers. TCRdb re-called the 5' RACE reads with MiXCR, one entry per CDR3 protein. The table shows 600,000 to 850,000 distinct CDR3 sequences, with roughly 41% occurring only once. This clonotype was picked up a small number of times. No antigen is known for it. This sequence originates from a woman in her fifties or sixties in good health. The sequencing input was blood. The gene calls are TRBV3-1 and TRBJ2-6; D might be TRBD1 (5 bases). The CDR3 reads CASTNWGRRSGANVLTF. DNA of the CDR3: TGTGCCAGCACAAATTGGGGCAGGCGGTCTGGGGCCAACGTCCTGACTTTC.